Listed below are T cell receptor beta chains from one sample, sequenced in a study of blood T cell repertoires in COVID-19. Some clones are missing from TCRdb's copy, which holds only in-frame ones; the method was immunoSEQ multiplex PCR. The sample carries over 100,000 clones, 80% to 90% recorded once. Sequences were obtained from peripheral blood. The receptor set was obtained from a man aged 50-60 years with acute or convalescent COVID-19. Each CDR3 is given with its conserved first and last residue. A D gene is named only where the DNA matches it firmly. Clone size appears in some rows only: once, few, many, or a class for an expanded clone.

D gene: -; J gene: TRBJ2-7; V gene: TRBV30; clone size: -; CDR3 length: 11; CDR3 protein: CAGSGSYEQYF; CDR3 DNA: TGTGCCGGTAGCGGTTCCTACGAGCAGTACTTC
D gene: -; J gene: TRBJ2-1; V gene: TRBV7-2; clone size: -; CDR3 length: 16; CDR3 protein: CASSPQGSRSYNEQFF; CDR3 DNA: TGTGCCAGCAGCCCCCAGGGTTCCCGCTCCTACAATGAGCAGTTCTTC
D gene: -; J gene: TRBJ1-2; V gene: TRBV18; clone size: -; CDR3 length: 16; CDR3 protein: CASSPESPNANYGYTF; CDR3 DNA: TGTGCCAGCTCACCGGAGAGCCCCAATGCTAACTATGGCTACACCTTC
D gene: -; J gene: TRBJ1-5; V gene: TRBV19; clone size: -; CDR3 length: 14; CDR3 protein: CASSLRRGNQPQHF; CDR3 DNA: TGTGCCAGTAGTTTAAGACGGGGCAATCAGCCCCAGCATTTT
D gene: TRBD2; J gene: TRBJ2-5; V gene: TRBV18; clone size: -; CDR3 length: 15; CDR3 protein: CASSPGTSLGETQYF; CDR3 DNA: TGTGCCAGCTCACCAGGGACTAGCCTGGGGGAGACCCAGTACTTC
D gene: TRBD1; J gene: TRBJ1-5; V gene: TRBV6-5; clone size: -; CDR3 length: 15; CDR3 protein: CASRRTGGENQPQHF; CDR3 DNA: TGTGCCAGCAGAAGGACAGGGGGGGAGAATCAGCCCCAGCATTTT
D gene: -; J gene: TRBJ2-3; V gene: TRBV11-2; clone size: -; CDR3 length: 15; CDR3 protein: CASSLDFGETDTQYF; CDR3 DNA: TGTGCCAGCAGCTTAGATTTCGGGGAGACAGATACGCAGTATTTT
D gene: -; J gene: TRBJ2-1; V gene: TRBV24-1; clone size: -; CDR3 length: 14; CDR3 protein: CATSDLGGYNEQFF; CDR3 DNA: TGTGCCACCAGTGATCTCGGGGGCTACAATGAGCAGTTCTTC
D gene: -; J gene: TRBJ1-6; V gene: TRBV30; clone size: few; CDR3 length: 12; CDR3 protein: CAWSRTVSPLHF; CDR3 DNA: TGTGCCTGGAGCCGTACAGTCTCACCCCTCCACTTT
D gene: -; J gene: TRBJ1-1; V gene: TRBV20-1; clone size: -; CDR3 length: 11; CDR3 protein: CSVIPNTEAFF; CDR3 DNA: TGCAGTGTAATCCCGAACACTGAAGCTTTCTTT
D gene: -; J gene: TRBJ2-1; V gene: TRBV29-1; clone size: -; CDR3 length: 11; CDR3 protein: CSVASYNEQFF; CDR3 DNA: TGCAGCGTTGCTAGTTACAATGAGCAGTTCTTC
D gene: TRBD2; J gene: TRBJ2-7; V gene: TRBV30; clone size: -; CDR3 length: 15; CDR3 protein: CAWTQGLAGIHEQYF; CDR3 DNA: TGTGCCTGGACTCAGGGACTAGCGGGAATCCACGAGCAGTACTTC
D gene: TRBD1; J gene: TRBJ2-1; V gene: TRBV19; clone size: -; CDR3 length: 15; CDR3 protein: CASSPRTGFSNEQFF; CDR3 DNA: TGTGCCAGTAGTCCAAGGACAGGGTTTTCCAATGAGCAGTTCTTC
D gene: -; J gene: TRBJ2-1; V gene: TRBV14; clone size: -; CDR3 length: 14; CDR3 protein: CASSPRNRVDEQFF; CDR3 DNA: TGTGCCAGCAGCCCCAGGAACAGGGTCGATGAGCAGTTCTTC
D gene: -; J gene: TRBJ2-5; V gene: TRBV3-1/TRBV3-2; clone size: -; CDR3 length: 15; CDR3 protein: CASSHGGRLRETQYF; CDR3 DNA: TGTGCCAGCAGCCATGGGGGCAGACTTCGGGAGACCCAGTACTTC
D gene: -; J gene: TRBJ2-2; V gene: TRBV11-1; clone size: once; CDR3 length: 15; CDR3 protein: CASSRRGRNTGELFF; CDR3 DNA: TGTGCCAGCAGCCGGCGAGGTCGAAACACCGGGGAGCTGTTTTTT
D gene: TRBD1; J gene: TRBJ1-4; V gene: TRBV15; clone size: -; CDR3 length: 15; CDR3 protein: CATSRDTGGAGKLFF; CDR3 DNA: TGTGCCACCAGCAGGGATACAGGGGGCGCGGGAAAACTGTTTTTT